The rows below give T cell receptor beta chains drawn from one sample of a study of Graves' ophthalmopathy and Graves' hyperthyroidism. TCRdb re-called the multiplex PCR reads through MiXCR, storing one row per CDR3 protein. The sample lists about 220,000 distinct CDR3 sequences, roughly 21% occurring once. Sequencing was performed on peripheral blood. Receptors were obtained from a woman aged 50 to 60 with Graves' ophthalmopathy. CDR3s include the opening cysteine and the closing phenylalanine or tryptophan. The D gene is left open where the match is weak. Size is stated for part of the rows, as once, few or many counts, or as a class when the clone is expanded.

TGTGCCAGCACCCCGGCTAGCGGTATCTACGAGCAGTACTTC,CASTPASGIYEQYF,TRBJ2-7,TRBD2,NA,TRBV2
TGTGCCAGCAGCTTGCGGACTGAAAATTCACCCCTCCACTTT,CASSLRTENSPLHF,TRBJ1-6,NA,many,TRBV5-6
TGTGCCAGCAGCCGCGGACTAGCGGGGAGAACGGACGAGCAGTACTTC,CASSRGLAGRTDEQYF,TRBJ2-7,TRBD2,few,TRBV13
TGTGCCATCAGTGAGTCGAAGGGGCGTGAGGCCAAAAACATTCAGTACTTC,CAISESKGREAKNIQYF,TRBJ2-4,NA,many,TRBV10-3
TGTGCCAGCAGTTCCAGCACGGGAGAGACCCAGTACTTC,CASSSSTGETQYF,TRBJ2-5,NA,many,TRBV12-3/TRBV12-4
TGTGCCAGCAGTTTAACCACAGGGAATTCACCCCTCCACTTT,CASSLTTGNSPLHF,TRBJ1-6,NA,NA,TRBV28
TGTGCCAGCAGGAGGGACAGGGCTTCCTACGAGCAGTACTTC,CASRRDRASYEQYF,TRBJ2-7,TRBD1,NA,TRBV6-1
TGTGCCAGCAGTTTTAACAGGAACACTGAAGCTTTCTTT,CASSFNRNTEAFF,TRBJ1-1,NA,many,TRBV12-3/TRBV12-4
TGTGCCGGGGGGGAGGCCACATCGCGAGGACAGCCCCAGCATTTT,CAGGEATSRGQPQHF,TRBJ1-5,NA,NA,TRBV5-8
TGTGCCACCAGCAGAGAGGCAGGGCTCATGGGAGAGACCCAGTACTTC,CATSREAGLMGETQYF,TRBJ2-5,NA,many,TRBV15
TGCAGTGCTAGAGACCCGAGGGGGGGCGGCACTGAAGCTTTCTTT,CSARDPRGGGTEAFF,TRBJ1-1,NA,many,TRBV20-1
TGTGCCAGCTCACCGGGCGTACTAGCGGGACCCTCCTACGAGCAGTACTTC,CASSPGVLAGPSYEQYF,TRBJ2-7,TRBD2,many,TRBV18
TGTGCCTGGGAAACTGGACGGACGGTTTCTGGAAACACCATATATTTT,CAWETGRTVSGNTIYF,TRBJ1-3,NA,few,TRBV30
TGTGCCAGCAGTTTACCGGGTATAGCCAAAAACATTCAGTACTTC,CASSLPGIAKNIQYF,TRBJ2-4,NA,many,TRBV28
TGTGCCAGCAGTCCGTCTCGGGTCACCGGGGAGCTGTTTTTT,CASSPSRVTGELFF,TRBJ2-2,NA,NA,TRBV6-1
TGTGCCAGCAGCCCACAGGGGAGCAAACAAGGGACCCAGTACTTC,CASSPQGSKQGTQYF,TRBJ2-5,TRBD1,many,TRBV7-9
TGTGCCAGCAGTTACTCGTCGGGGGCTGTCTATGGCTACACCTTC,CASSYSSGAVYGYTF,TRBJ1-2,NA,many,TRBV6-5
TGTGCCAGCAGCTTATCCGGACTCGTGCAGACTAGCAATCAGCCCCAGCATTTT,CASSLSGLVQTSNQPQHF,TRBJ1-5,NA,many,TRBV7-9
TGTGCCAGCAGTAGCCGACACCTTCAAGAGACCCAGTACTTC,CASSSRHLQETQYF,TRBJ2-5,NA,many,TRBV6-5
TGCAGCATCCAGACCGAACAAGAGACCCAGTACTTC,CSIQTEQETQYF,TRBJ2-5,NA,many,TRBV29-1
TGTGCCAGCAGTGAAGTAGTCGACAGACCCTACGAGCAGTACTTC,CASSEVVDRPYEQYF,TRBJ2-7,NA,few,TRBV6-1
TGTGCCAGTAGTATAGAACTAGGACCCTACTACGAGCAGTACTTC,CASSIELGPYYEQYF,TRBJ2-7,NA,few,TRBV19
TGTGCCAGCAGTTCTGGAGACAGGGGGGTATATGGCTACACCTTC,CASSSGDRGVYGYTF,TRBJ1-2,TRBD1,many,TRBV12-3/TRBV12-4
TGTGCCAGCAGTCTGACAGGGAAGACTGAAGCTTTCTTT,CASSLTGKTEAFF,TRBJ1-1,TRBD1,few,TRBV28
TGCAGTACGGACAGGGCCGATGGCAATCAGCCCCAGCATTTT,CSTDRADGNQPQHF,TRBJ1-5,TRBD1,many,TRBV29-1
TGTGCCAGCAGTTCGACAGGGGAGCCCCAGCATTTT,CASSSTGEPQHF,TRBJ1-5,TRBD1,NA,TRBV27
TGTGCCATCCTGGGAAACGGAGAGACCCAGTACTTC,CAILGNGETQYF,TRBJ2-5,NA,many,TRBV25-1
TGCGCCAGCAGCCAAGGGGAGGGGGGTTATTCACCCCTCCACTTT,CASSQGEGGYSPLHF,TRBJ1-6,NA,NA,TRBV4-1
TGTGCCAGCAGCTTAGCGGGCCATCAGCCCCAGCATTTT,CASSLAGHQPQHF,TRBJ1-5,NA,few,TRBV7-9
TGTGCCAGCAGGGCCGGAAACACCATATATTTT,CASRAGNTIYF,TRBJ1-3,NA,many,TRBV12-3/TRBV12-4
TGCAGTGCTAGAACCGGGACAGTAGGCACTGAAGCTTTCTTT,CSARTGTVGTEAFF,TRBJ1-1,TRBD1,many,TRBV20-1
TGCGCCAGCATCCTGTGGACAGGGACCTACGAGCAGTACTTC,CASILWTGTYEQYF,TRBJ2-7,TRBD1,many,TRBV5-1
TGTGCCAGCAGTTTCAAAGGGCTAGGCTACACCTTC,CASSFKGLGYTF,TRBJ1-2,NA,few,TRBV28
TGCGCCAGCAGCTTTTCTGCGGGAGGCTTCTACGAGCAGTACTTC,CASSFSAGGFYEQYF,TRBJ2-7,TRBD2,many,TRBV5-1
TGTGCCTGGACTAAACTTGGCTCCGCCTCTGGGGCCAACGTCCTGACTTTC,CAWTKLGSASGANVLTF,TRBJ2-6,NA,many,TRBV30
TGCAGCGTTGAGGGGGACAGGCGGGGCGGGACCCAGTACTTC,CSVEGDRRGGTQYF,TRBJ2-5,TRBD1,many,TRBV29-1
TGCGCCAGCAGCTTGGACGGATTAGCTAACTATGGCTACACCTTC,CASSLDGLANYGYTF,TRBJ1-2,NA,many,TRBV5-1
TGTGCCAGCAGCCACAAGGTCGCAGGGGAGCGTAATTCACCCCTCCACTTT,CASSHKVAGERNSPLHF,TRBJ1-6,NA,few,TRBV4-2
TGTGCCAGCAGGCCGCCGGAGGGTTCCACTGAAGCTTTCTTT,CASRPPEGSTEAFF,TRBJ1-1,NA,NA,TRBV6-1
TGTGCCACCAGTGATACGACAGCCCGGAACACCGGGGAGCTGTTTTTT,CATSDTTARNTGELFF,TRBJ2-2,NA,NA,TRBV24-1
TGTGCCAGCAGTTACTCCGGTCAACAGCCCCAGCATTTT,CASSYSGQQPQHF,TRBJ1-5,NA,many,TRBV6-2/TRBV6-3
TGTGCCAGCAGTCCGCTGTTTGTGAGGGACAGCCTCTCCTACGAGCAGTACTTC,CASSPLFVRDSLSYEQYF,TRBJ2-7,TRBD1,NA,TRBV28
TGTGCCAGCAGCTTGCACAGGGTCCAGGAGACCCAGTACTTC,CASSLHRVQETQYF,TRBJ2-5,NA,NA,TRBV11-1
TGCAGTGCTAATGTAGGGGCCAGCAGCTCCTACGAGCAGTACTTC,CSANVGASSSYEQYF,TRBJ2-7,NA,many,TRBV20-1
TGCGCCAGCAGCCAATTTGGGACAGCGTACCAAGAGACCCAGTACTTC,CASSQFGTAYQETQYF,TRBJ2-5,TRBD1,NA,TRBV4-3
TGTGCCAGCAGCACTCAGGGGTCGGGGAATCAGCCCCAGCATTTT,CASSTQGSGNQPQHF,TRBJ1-5,NA,many,TRBV7-2
TGTGCCAGTAGTATAGATCTCGCCAGGACCTACGAGCAGTACTTC,CASSIDLARTYEQYF,TRBJ2-7,NA,NA,TRBV19
TGTGCCAGCAGCCCGGGAACACAGGCCCAAAGGGGCTACACCTTC,CASSPGTQAQRGYTF,TRBJ1-2,NA,NA,TRBV27
TGTGCCAGCAGTGTACTGGTCGGCTACGAGCAGTACTTC,CASSVLVGYEQYF,TRBJ2-7,NA,many,TRBV2
TGTGCCAGCAGCTTCAGAGAGACTTCGGCCGGGGAGCTGTTTTTT,CASSFRETSAGELFF,TRBJ2-2,NA,NA,TRBV7-9